This T cell receptor beta chain was sequenced in a study of OX40 agonist ivuxolimab in advanced cancers. For the wider study: Ivuxolimab was a fully human IgG2 agonistic monoclonal antibody targeting the costimulatory receptor OX40 (CD134). Intravenous ivuxolimab was administered to patients every 2 weeks at six dose levels: 0.01, 0.1, 0.3, 1.5, 3 and 10 mg/kg. Of the 50 to 55 dose-escalation patients, hepatocellular carcinoma was present in about 20, melanoma in roughly 15, renal cell carcinoma in 9 and head and neck cancer in 9. The dose-escalation cohort was about 87% male with a mean age of about 54 years, ranging from 23 to 79. Prior anti-PD-1, anti-PD-L1 or anti-CTLA-4 therapy was permitted, and 40% of dose-escalation patients had received checkpoint inhibitors. Partial responses were achieved by three dose-escalation patients, of whom one had hepatocellular carcinoma and two had cutaneous melanoma. The point of sequencing TCRbeta in the periphery was to test whether ivuxolimab changed TCR sequence diversity and drove clonal T-cell expansion. The paper describes the monotherapy dose-escalation part (N of about 52 patients) of the phase I trial of ivuxolimab. Here is what the overall study found, with its caveats: At doses of 0.1 to 3.0 mg/kg, clonal expansion of both CD4+ and CD8+ blood T cells was observed from baseline to week 6. In the 0.1-3.0 mg/kg groups, partial responders had among the lowest normalized peripheral clonal expansion, particularly in CD8+ T cells. Antigen specificity was not determined for the clonally expanded peripheral T cells. Low levels of normalized T-cell clonal expansion were also seen in some patients who did not respond. After ivuxolimab, expanded clones were on average more numerous among CD8+ T cells than among CD4+ T cells.

Spanning cysteine to phenylalanine, the CDR3 consists of 13 amino acids. The kept DNA is CDR3 alone, 39 bases in frame from the first base. V lost 5 bases and J lost 1 base; the stretch between them is 11 bases long. Via the germline V gene (reference sequence), CDR1 is GTSNPN and CDR2 SVGIG. Patients with autoimmune disease history or receiving systemic immunosuppression were excluded from the trial. Peripheral blood for TCR sequencing was collected from all dose cohorts at baseline, on cycle 4 day 1, and on cycle 7 day 1. The samples were drawn from a first-in-human, open-label, multicenter phase I dose-escalation trial of ivuxolimab. Adults with locally advanced or metastatic melanoma, renal cell carcinoma, hepatocellular carcinoma or head and neck squamous cell carcinoma were enrolled in the trial. Before TCR sequencing, CD4+ T cells and CD8+ T cells from peripheral blood were sorted into separate populations.

As for this clone: There is no known antigen for this receptor. No per-base quality is available; no much larger clone lies one base away.

To sequence the TCRbeta CDR3 region, genomic DNA was isolated from the sorted cells. The immunoSEQ Assay was used for sequencing of TCRbeta CDR3 regions. TCRdb obtained this table from immuneACCESS and retained in-frame rearrangements with V and J assigned. These tables miss some clones; where compared with another copy, unresolved V genes account for less than half of the shortfall, and the remainder is unexplained. This sample comprises about 97,000 clones, 86% of them detected only once. The ten top clones hold over 4.5% of the sample. The rearranged chain carries TRBV30 and TRBJ1-1, with the D gene not confidently named. This clonotype was obtained from an adult with an advanced solid tumor such as melanoma, head and neck, liver or kidney cancer. The material sequenced was CD4+ or CD8+ T cells sorted from blood, taken in a trial of the OX40 agonist ivuxolimab. The CDR3 amino acid sequence is: CAWGHSRNTEAFF. At the DNA level, the sequence is TGTGCCTGGGGTCATTCTCGGAACACTGAAGCTTTCTTT.